This entry lists 25 T cell receptor beta chains sequenced from one sample in a study of blood T cell repertoires in COVID-19. This table comes from immunoSEQ multiplex PCR, and its TCRdb copy is limited to in-frame clones, with some not included. The sample contains a few hundred thousand clones, more than 70% of which appear only once. The sequenced sample consisted of peripheral blood. The receptors originated from a young woman with acute or convalescent COVID-19.

V usage is TRBV11-2 and J usage is TRBJ2-7; 10 bases align to TRBD1. This CDR3 contains 14 residues. Trimming at V came to 5 bases and at J to 3 bases, leaving 4 bases not matched to a gene. Germline V CDR1 and CDR2: SGHAT, FQNNGV. The CDR3, as DNA: TGTGCCAGCAGCCCCCGGGACAGGGGCTACGAGCAGTACTTC. Translation gives CASSPRDRGYEQYF. Full variable domain (remainder filled in from reference TRBV11-2 and TRBJ2-7): EAGVAQSPRYKIIEKRQSVAFWCNPISGHATLYWYQQILGQGPKLLIQFQNNGVVDDSQLPKDRFSAERLKGVDSTLKIQPAKLEDSAVYLCASSPRDRGYEQYFGPGTRLTVT.

The rearrangement links TRBV4-1 to TRBJ2-3; D is perhaps TRBD1 (7 bases). The germline V gene has CDR1 MGHRA and CDR2 YSYEKL. The CDR3 totals 16 residues. V was cut by 0 bases and J by 1 base, with 11 bases left in between. CDR3 amino acids: CASSQEGGGGTDTQYF. In DNA form, the CDR3 reads TGCGCCAGCAGCCAAGAAGGAGGGGGCGGCACAGATACGCAGTATTTT.

This chain links TRBV10-3 with TRBJ2-7; possibly TRBD1 for D (6 bases). The CDR3 consists of 14 residues. Germline V CDR1 and CDR2: ENHRY, SYGVKD. V dropped 2 bases and J dropped 2 bases, with 10 bases sitting between them. The CDR3 nucleotides are TGTGCCATCAGTGAGCCAGGGGATCCCTACGAGCAGTACTTC. It yields the protein CAISEPGDPYEQYF.

The chain carries TRBV7-6 and TRBJ2-1, with 11 bases aligning to TRBD2. Trimming took 5 bases from V and 4 from J; bases not matched to a gene: 16. Germline V lookup: CDR1 SGHVS, CDR2 FNYEAQ. The CDR3 contains 19 residues. The CDR3 DNA reads TGTGCCAGCAGCGCCGGGACTAGCGGACCGTTTGAGTCTTACAATGAGCAGTTCTTC. It codes for CASSAGTSGPFESYNEQFF. The full variable domain, in which reference TRBV7-6 and TRBJ2-1 provide the parts outside the CDR3, is GAGVSQSPRYKVTKRGQDVALRCDPISGHVSLYWYRQALGQGPEFLTYFNYEAQQDKSGLPNDRFSAERPEGSISTLTIQRTEQRDSAMYRCASSAGTSGPFESYNEQFFGPGTRLTVL.

This clone showed up just once. V gene TRBV5-4 combines with J gene TRBJ2-1, with unresolved D. The CDR3 runs to 16 residues. The ends were cut back, 2 bases at V and 2 bases at J, with 14 bases in the middle. CDR1 is SGHNT and CDR2 is YYREEE in the germline V gene (reference sequence). CDR3: CASSFRSRSPYNEQFF. CDR3 coding DNA: TGTGCCAGCAGCTTCCGGTCGCGCTCGCCCTACAATGAGCAGTTCTTC.

The J gene is TRBJ1-2, the V gene TRBV5-1; unclear D gene. CDR1 SGHRS and CDR2 YFSETQ come from the germline V gene. This CDR3 is built from 16 residues. V was pared by 5 bases and J by 4 bases, with 21 bases between. Written as DNA, the CDR3 is TGCGCCAGCAGATACCAGACGGCCGCTCCGGGCTATGGCTACACCTTC. Translating gives CASRYQTAAPGYGYTF.

The V gene is TRBV28, the J gene TRBJ2-7; no clear D gene. Germline CDR1 and CDR2: MDHEN and SYDVKM. V was cut by 5 bases and J by 5 bases, with 16 bases left in between. This CDR3 is built from 14 residues. Here the CDR3 reads CASSPIKRFHEQYF. The CDR3 coding sequence is TGTGCCAGCAGTCCTATCAAGAGATTCCACGAGCAGTACTTC.

V gene TRBV3-1 (or the pseudogene TRBV3-2) combines with J gene TRBJ2-1; TRBD2 aligns across 13 bases. With V trimmed by 0 bases and J by 10 bases, 6 bases remained unmatched. This CDR3 region has 16 residues. CDR1 and CDR2 from the germline V gene are LGHDT and YNNKEL (reference sequence). The CDR3 here is CASSQDLGLAGYEQFF. CDR3 bases: TGTGCCAGCAGCCAAGATCTGGGACTAGCGGGATACGAGCAGTTCTTC.

The chain links TRBV5-1 to TRBJ2-2; no clear D. Per the germline V gene, CDR1 is SGHRS and CDR2 is YFSETQ. The CDR3 loop spans 16 amino acids. V was shortened by 0 bases and J by 9 bases, with 18 bases between the two germline ends. The CDR3, as DNA: TGCGCCAGCAGCTTGGCCGTGGCAGGTCTCTACCGGGAGCTGTTTTTT. This sequence encodes CASSLAVAGLYRELFF.

The CDR3 protein is CASSLGFGAALLNTEAFF. The CDR3 region has the DNA TGCGCCAGCAGCTTGGGCTTTGGGGCAGCTCTTCTGAACACTGAAGCTTTCTTT. The chain joins TRBV5-1 to TRBJ1-1, with D maybe TRBD1 (5 bases). V gave up 0 bases and J gave up 0 bases, with 18 bases separating them. The CDR3 runs to 18 residues. Looked up from germline, CDR1 is SGHRS and CDR2 is YFSETQ. Variable domain in full (rest from reference TRBV5-1 and TRBJ1-1): KAGVTQTPRYLIKTRGQQVTLSCSPISGHRSVSWYQQTPGQGLQFLFEYFSETQRNKGNFPGRFSGRQFSNSRSEMNVSTLELGDSALYLCASSLGFGAALLNTEAFFGQGTRLTVV.

This clone appeared once. The chain has TRBV30 and TRBJ2-7; D perhaps matches TRBD2 (5 bases). The CDR3 runs to 14 residues. The germline V and J ends were trimmed by 3 bases and 4 bases, with 16 bases remaining between them. Germline assignment: CDR1 GTSNPN and CDR2 SVGIG (reference sequence). CDR3 coding DNA: TGTGCCTGGAGGCAGGACTTTCGCCCTTACGAGCAGTACTTC. Its translation is CAWRQDFRPYEQYF.

The chain couples TRBV19 to TRBJ2-5; possible D gene TRBD2, 6 bases. The CDR3 length is 14 residues. Germline V CDR1 and CDR2: LNHDA, SQIVND (reference sequence). V lost 6 bases to trimming and J lost 4 bases, with 15 bases between them. CDR3 residues: CASSLPGLPETQYF. The CDR3 DNA follows: TGTGCCAGTAGCTTACCGGGACTGCCAGAGACCCAGTACTTC. Together with reference TRBV19 and TRBJ2-5, the CDR3 gives the full variable domain: DGGITQSPKYLFRKEGQNVTLSCEQNLNHDAMYWYRQDPGQGLRLIYYSQIVNDFQKGDIAEGYSVSREKKESFPLTVTSAQKNPTAFYLCASSLPGLPETQYFGPGTRLLVL.

The chain uses TRBV28 and TRBJ1-5; D perhaps matches TRBD1 (5 bases). Per germline, CDR1 MDHEN and CDR2 SYDVKM. The CDR3 totals 16 residues. Trimming left V 0 bases short and J 1 base short, with 10 bases between. The CDR3 DNA follows: TGTGCCAGCAGTTTATGGGGGGGACGGAGCAATCAGCCCCAGCATTTT. Amino acids: CASSLWGGRSNQPQHF.

The chain employs TRBV5-1 and TRBJ2-5; 14 bases map to TRBD2. Germline-derived CDR1 and CDR2 are SGHRS and YFSETQ. The CDR3 runs 17 residues. V was pared by 2 bases and J by 4 bases, with 7 bases of the junction left unmatched. The CDR3: CASSLGTSGSFRETQYF. In nucleotides, the CDR3 is TGCGCCAGCAGCTTAGGGACTAGCGGGAGTTTTAGAGAGACCCAGTACTTC.

The rearrangement joins TRBV7-2 to TRBJ1-3; D perhaps matches TRBD1 (5 bases). Germline CDR1 is SGHTA and CDR2 is FQGNSA. There are 14 residues in the CDR3. V shed 6 bases and J shed 3 bases, with 12 bases lying between them. Here the CDR3 reads CASRGLRGGNTIYF. For the CDR3, the DNA is TGTGCCAGCAGGGGCCTAAGGGGTGGAAACACCATATATTTT.

V usage is TRBV7-2 and J usage is TRBJ2-5; D remains unclear. Trimming pared 2 bases from V and 5 bases from J, leaving 9 bases between. The CDR3 length is 13 residues. Germline V gene sequence: CDR1 SGHTA, CDR2 FQGNSA. This CDR3 reads CASSLNTVETQYF. As DNA, the CDR3 is TGTGCCAGCAGCTTAAATACGGTGGAGACCCAGTACTTC. Full variable domain (missing parts from reference TRBV7-2 and TRBJ2-5): GAGVSQSPSNKVTEKGKDVELRCDPISGHTALYWYRQSLGQGLEFLIYFQGNSAPDKSGLPSDRFSAERTGGSVSTLTIQRTQQEDSAVYLCASSLNTVETQYFGPGTRLLVL.

The J gene is TRBJ2-7, the V gene TRBV12-3 or TRBV12-4; perhaps TRBD2 as D (5 bases). The CDR3 is made up of 13 amino acids. Between the trimmed V and J ends, which lost 8 bases and 3 bases, there was a span of 14 bases. CDR3 sequence: CASGGGFDYEQYF. CDR3 DNA sequence: TGTGCCAGCGGCGGCGGGTTTGACTACGAGCAGTACTTC.

CDR3 region: CASSLRDTTDTQYF. The CDR3 region has the DNA TGTGCCAGCAGTCTCCGGGACACCACAGATACGCAGTATTTT. The rearrangement joins TRBV6-5 to TRBJ2-3; tentative D call: TRBD1 (6 bases). Germline V gene data show CDR1 as MNHEY and CDR2 as SVGAGI. Trimming removed 5 bases at V and 2 bases at J, with 11 bases between. This CDR3 has 14 residues.

Ten or more counts support this clone. V and J are TRBV6-6 and TRBJ2-7, with 9 bases identical to TRBD1. Germline V CDR1 and CDR2: MNHNY, SVGAGI (reference sequence). The CDR3 totals 14 residues. V was clipped by 6 bases and J by 5 bases; unmatched bases: 8. In DNA, the CDR3 is TGTGCCAGCAGCGCCTCCGGGACAGGGAACGAGCAGTACTTC. Protein: CASSASGTGNEQYF.

This clone came up a few times. The rearrangement links TRBV5-1 to TRBJ2-3; 9 nucleotides match TRBD1. The ends lost 4 bases at V and 3 bases at J; junction bases unmatched: 15. The germline gives CDR1 SGHRS, CDR2 YFSETQ. The CDR3 consists of 18 residues. The CDR3 DNA sequence: TGCGCCAGCAGCCCGTTGATCCGACAGGGGGGATCGACAGATACGCAGTATTTT. Translating it yields CASSPLIRQGGSTDTQYF.

The chain has TRBV5-1 and TRBJ2-7, with 7 bases fitting TRBD2. V was clipped by 0 bases and J by 2 bases; unmatched bases: 8. Germline CDR1 SGHRS, CDR2 YFSETQ. This CDR3 is built from 16 residues. In DNA, the CDR3 is TGCGCCAGCAGCTTGGGTTCGGGAGGTAGGACCTACGAGCAGTACTTC. Its protein product is CASSLGSGGRTYEQYF.

This clone has only one observation. The CDR3 bases are TGCGCCAGCAGGATGCCGGGACAGGGCTGGGAGCAGTACTTC. Translated, it gives CASRMPGQGWEQYF. The rearrangement uses TRBV10-2 and TRBJ2-7; TRBD1 agrees at 9 bases. Per germline, CDR1 WSHSY and CDR2 SAAADI. CDR3 size: 14 residues. Trimming removed 6 bases from V and 7 bases from J; junction bases left unmatched: 10.

This clone has a single count. DNA of the CDR3: TGTGCTAGTGGTCCCGGAGCGGGAGGTCGGGCAGATACGCAGTATTTT. Translated, it gives CASGPGAGGRADTQYF. The J gene is TRBJ2-3, the V gene TRBV12-5; 9 nucleotides match TRBD2. J was trimmed by 4 bases and V by 5 bases; bases with no gene match: 10. Germline V gene sequence: CDR1 LGHNT, CDR2 FRNRAP. The CDR3 contains 16 residues.

This chain uses TRBV7-2 with TRBJ2-7, with a possible D match to TRBD2 (9 bases). This CDR3 has 14 amino acids. V shed 7 bases and J shed 3 bases, with 16 bases lying between them. In germline, CDR1 is SGHTA, CDR2 FQGNSA. This chain's CDR3 is CASTRGREGYEQYF. CDR3 nucleotides: TGTGCCAGCACCAGGGGGCGGGAGGGCTACGAGCAGTACTTC.

The V and J genes are TRBV5-1 and TRBJ2-1; 7 positions agree with TRBD1. Germline values: CDR1 SGHRS, CDR2 YFSETQ. With V trimmed by 1 base and J by 10 bases, 5 bases remained unmatched. The CDR3 spans 13 residues. The CDR3 protein is CASSLTGQREQFF. DNA of the CDR3: TGCGCCAGCAGCTTGACGGGACAGAGGGAGCAGTTCTTC. Together with reference TRBV5-1 and TRBJ2-1, the CDR3 gives the full variable domain: KAGVTQTPRYLIKTRGQQVTLSCSPISGHRSVSWYQQTPGQGLQFLFEYFSETQRNKGNFPGRFSGRQFSNSRSEMNVSTLELGDSALYLCASSLTGQREQFFGPGTRLTVL.